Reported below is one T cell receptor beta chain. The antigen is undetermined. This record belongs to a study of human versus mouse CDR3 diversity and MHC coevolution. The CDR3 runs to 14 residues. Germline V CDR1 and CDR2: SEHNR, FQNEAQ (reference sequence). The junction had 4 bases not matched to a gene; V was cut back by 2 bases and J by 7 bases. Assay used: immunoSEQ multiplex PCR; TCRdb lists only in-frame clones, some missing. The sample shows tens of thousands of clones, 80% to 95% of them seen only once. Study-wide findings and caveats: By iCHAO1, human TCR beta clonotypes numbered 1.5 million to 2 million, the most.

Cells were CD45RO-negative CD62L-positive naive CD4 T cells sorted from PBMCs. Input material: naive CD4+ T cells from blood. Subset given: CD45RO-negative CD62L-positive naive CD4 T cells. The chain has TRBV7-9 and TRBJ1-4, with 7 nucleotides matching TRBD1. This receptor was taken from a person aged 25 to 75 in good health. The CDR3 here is CASSLRQGGEKLFF. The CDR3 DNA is TGTGCCAGCAGCTTAAGGCAGGGGGGTGAAAAACTGTTTTTT.